These 18 T cell receptor beta chains came from one sample sequenced in a study of cytomegalovirus exposure and HLA in healthy donors. Primers included in the PCR were 60 Vbeta and 13 Jbeta primers. Generated by immunoSEQ multiplex PCR, the TCRdb table keeps only in-frame clones and is missing some. The data contain under 200,000 clones, roughly 80% of them singletons. The material sequenced was PBMCs. The receptors stem from a man in his forties or fifties in good health and CMV-seropositive.

This clone was seen more than once but under ten times. This chain uses TRBV30 with TRBJ1-6; D is perhaps TRBD1 (5 bases). The CDR3 totals 13 residues. V lost 1 base, J lost 6 bases, and 7 bases lay in between. The germline gives CDR1 GTSNPN, CDR2 SVGIG (reference sequence). CDR3 protein: CAWSEQANSPLHF. The CDR3 DNA reads TGTGCCTGGAGTGAACAGGCTAATTCACCCCTCCACTTT.

This rearrangement joins TRBV7-2 to TRBJ2-7, with D possibly matching TRBD2 (6 bases). The V end lost 5 bases, the J end lost 4 bases, and 12 bases lay between the germline ends. Looked up from germline, CDR1 is SGHTA and CDR2 is FQGNSA. The CDR3 has 13 amino acids. The CDR3 loop reads CASSNPAGYEQYF. CDR3 DNA sequence: TGTGCCAGCAGCAACCCCGCGGGGTACGAGCAGTACTTC.

For the CDR3, the DNA is TGCGCCAGCAGCACAACCCCGGGACAGAGTTCACCCCTCCACTTT. Translation: CASSTTPGQSSPLHF. This chain uses TRBV5-1 with TRBJ1-6, with 7 bases that match TRBD1. Germline CDR1 and CDR2: SGHRS and YFSETQ. Trimming at V came to 4 bases and at J to 9 bases, leaving 10 bases not matched to a gene. The CDR3 is made up of 15 amino acids.

This chain links TRBV2 with TRBJ2-5; 9 nucleotides align to TRBD1. This CDR3 has 18 amino acids. The trim removed 2 bases at V and 5 bases at J, leaving 15 bases unmatched. In germline, CDR1 is SNHLY, CDR2 FYNNEI. CDR3 DNA sequence: TGTGCCAGCAGTGAACCGTGGGGTACAGGGGGCGTAGGGGAGACCCAGTACTTC. Translation gives CASSEPWGTGGVGETQYF.

For this clone: The junction does not match germline at one end; this may be a read error. This sequence joins TRBV5-6 and TRBJ2-2; TRBD1 agrees at 10 bases. Germline CDR1 and CDR2: SGHDT and YYEEEE. This CDR3 spans 16 amino acids. CDR3 in amino acids: CARRWDRGANTGELFF. The DNA for the CDR3 is TGTGCCCGCAGATGGGACAGGGGTGCGAACACCGGGGAGCTGTTTTTT.

The chain joins TRBV10-3 to TRBJ2-5; 8 bases map to TRBD2. Germline V gene data show CDR1 as ENHRY and CDR2 as SYGVKD. Trimming at V came to 3 bases and at J to 7 bases, leaving 1 base not matched to a gene. There are 12 residues in the CDR3. CDR3 residues: CAISDAGGTQYF. The DNA for the CDR3 is TGTGCCATCAGTGATGCGGGGGGGACCCAGTACTTC.

This clone has just a few counts. The rearrangement uses TRBV30 and TRBJ2-3; 12 bases agree with TRBD2. The V gene's germline CDR1 is GTSNPN and CDR2 SVGIG (reference sequence). J was trimmed by 9 bases and V by 2 bases; bases with no gene match: 9. This CDR3 contains 15 residues. The CDR3 sequence: CAWSRLAGEPDTQYF. The CDR3, as DNA: TGTGCCTGGAGTAGACTAGCGGGGGAGCCGGACACGCAGTATTTT.

The chain has TRBV9 and TRBJ2-5, with TRBD2 as a possible D gene (6 bases). The CDR3 runs 16 residues. From germline, CDR1 is SGDLS and CDR2 YYNGEE. Trimming left V 0 bases short and J 5 bases short, with 17 bases between. The CDR3 region is CASSVGSRRVGETQYF. CDR3 DNA: TGTGCCAGCAGCGTAGGGAGTCGGAGGGTGGGGGAGACCCAGTACTTC.

This clone has more than one count but fewer than ten. The chain couples TRBV7-9 to TRBJ2-2; a weak D match, TRBD1 (5 bases). CDR3 length equals 13 residues. Trimming left V 11 bases short and J 3 bases short, with 13 bases between. CDR1 is SEHNR, CDR2 FQNEAQ, per germline (reference sequence). This CDR3 is CAGADGDTGELFF. As DNA, the CDR3 is TGTGCCGGGGCGGACGGAGACACCGGGGAGCTGTTTTTT.

This clone showed up just a few times. The rearrangement uses TRBV7-2 and TRBJ1-2; 9 bases line up with TRBD1. There are 14 residues in the CDR3. The J segment lost 5 bases and the V segment lost 4 bases, leaving 5 bases of the junction unmatched. The V gene's germline CDR1 is SGHTA and CDR2 FQGNSA. This chain's CDR3 is CASSSGTGFYGYTF. In DNA, the CDR3 is TGTGCCAGCAGCTCTGGGACAGGGTTTTATGGCTACACCTTC.

V and J are TRBV15 and TRBJ2-3; 7 nucleotides align to TRBD1. CDR1 is LNHNV, CDR2 YYDKDF, per germline (reference sequence). This CDR3 contains 17 residues. V was clipped by 2 bases and J by 4 bases; unmatched bases: 12. CDR3 DNA sequence: TGTGCCACCAGCAGACCCCGAACAGGGGTGGTAGCAGATACGCAGTATTTT. Protein product: CATSRPRTGVVADTQYF.

The chain joins TRBV5-4 to TRBJ2-2, with TRBD1 matching 8 bases. CDR1 SGHNT and CDR2 YYREEE come from the germline V gene (reference sequence). With 5 bases clipped from V and 1 base from J, the junction kept 1 base outside the gene matches. This CDR3 comprises 14 residues. CDR3 nucleotides: TGTGCCAGCAGGGGACAGGAGAACACCGGGGAGCTGTTTTTT. This codes for CASRGQENTGELFF.

V gene TRBV9 combines with J gene TRBJ1-1; unclear D gene. Germline V lookup: CDR1 SGDLS, CDR2 YYNGEE. The CDR3 loop spans 16 amino acids. Trimming pared 1 base from V and 4 bases from J, leaving 17 bases between. Written as DNA, the CDR3 is TGTGCCAGCAGCGTAAGCCTCACGGAGGGATTCACTGAAGCTTTCTTT. As protein: CASSVSLTEGFTEAFF.

The chain carries TRBV25-1 and TRBJ2-7, with 9 bases lining up with TRBD1. Germline V gene lookup returns CDR1 MGHDK and CDR2 SYGVNS. The CDR3 loop spans 17 amino acids. The V and J ends lost 5 bases and 2 bases, in that order; junction bases with no gene match: 13. CDR3 DNA: TGTGCCAGCAGTCGTTTGGGGGTGCGGACAGGGGCCTACGAGCAGTACTTC. Its protein product is CASSRLGVRTGAYEQYF.

The chain couples TRBV5-6 to TRBJ1-3; perhaps TRBD1 as D (6 bases). Germline V gives CDR1 SGHDT, CDR2 YYEEEE. The CDR3 is made up of 14 amino acids. With 2 bases removed from V and 1 base from J, the gap between germline ends came to 7 bases. The DNA of the CDR3 is TGTGCCAGCAGCTTACAGGGTTCTGGAAACACCATATATTTT. The encoded protein is CASSLQGSGNTIYF. Looking up the rest from reference TRBV5-6 and TRBJ1-3 gives the full variable domain: DAGVTQSPTHLIKTRGQQVTLRCSPKSGHDTVSWYQQALGQGPQFIFQYYEEEERQRGNFPDRFSGHQFPNYSSELNVNALLLGDSALYLCASSLQGSGNTIYFGEGSWLTVV.

This rearrangement joins TRBV6-6 to TRBJ2-5, with 8 bases lining up with TRBD2. Germline V gene lookup returns CDR1 MNHNY and CDR2 SVGAGI (reference sequence). This CDR3 is built from 15 residues. V was pared by 5 bases and J by 5 bases, with 10 bases of the junction left unmatched. CDR3 region: CASSPPGTRSETQYF. CDR3 sequence (DNA): TGTGCCAGCAGTCCTCCCGGGACTAGATCCGAGACCCAGTACTTC.

The J gene is TRBJ1-1, the V gene TRBV6-1; no clear D gene. This CDR3 contains 13 residues. V was shortened by 8 bases and J by 3 bases, with 13 bases between the two germline ends. Looked up from germline, CDR1 is MNHNS and CDR2 is SASEGT. In DNA, the CDR3 is TGTGCCAGCGCGCAGAGGAAGGACACTGAAGCTTTCTTT. It codes for CASAQRKDTEAFF.

This clone was seen once. The chain uses TRBV27 and TRBJ2-3, with 10 bases lining up with TRBD1. CDR3 length equals 13 residues. Unmatched junction bases numbered 10, after V lost 8 bases and J lost 11 bases. The germline CDR1 and CDR2 sequences are MNHEY and SMNVEV (reference sequence). For the CDR3, the DNA is TGTGCCAGCTCACGGGGCGGGACAGGGGAGCAGTATTTT. Its translation: CASSRGGTGEQYF.